This is a list of T cell receptor beta chains from one sample in a study of blood T cell repertoires in COVID-19. TCRdb's table, derived via immunoSEQ multiplex PCR, lists solely in-frame clones and lacks some. The data contain some 16,000 clones, around four fifths of them singletons. The source material was peripheral blood. The receptors originated from a man in his 70s with active or convalescent COVID-19. The conserved cysteine and the conserved F or W are not part of the CDR3 here.

j_gene: TRBJ2-2
v_gene: TRBV5-1
CDR3aa: ASSPLAVNTGELF

j_gene: TRBJ1-5
v_gene: TRBV6-1
CDR3aa: ASSEASLNQPQH

j_gene: TRBJ1-5
v_gene: TRBV28
CDR3aa: ASSTGNQPQH

j_gene: TRBJ2-1
v_gene: TRBV4-2
CDR3aa: ASSQDWTSDEQF

j_gene: TRBJ2-2
v_gene: TRBV3-1/TRBV3-2
CDR3aa: ASSLGQNTGELF

j_gene: TRBJ2-5
v_gene: TRBV15
CDR3aa: ATSRDGPAGTQY

j_gene: TRBJ2-3
v_gene: TRBV2
CDR3aa: ASEGEGDTQY

j_gene: TRBJ2-3
v_gene: TRBV6-5
CDR3aa: ASSMTSGSTDTQY

j_gene: TRBJ1-4
v_gene: TRBV2
CDR3aa: ASSENRANEKLF

j_gene: TRBJ1-2
v_gene: TRBV7-2
CDR3aa: ASSLRGHSYGYT

j_gene: TRBJ2-3
v_gene: TRBV10-1
CDR3aa: ASSESTGRAGDTQY

j_gene: TRBJ1-5
v_gene: TRBV7-9
CDR3aa: ASSSEGDQPQH

j_gene: TRBJ2-7
v_gene: TRBV13
CDR3aa: ASSLGRAGGQQY

j_gene: TRBJ2-3
v_gene: TRBV9
CDR3aa: ASSAHGDTQY

j_gene: TRBJ1-3
v_gene: TRBV7-8
CDR3aa: ASILGGDSGNTIY

j_gene: TRBJ2-2
v_gene: TRBV7-6
CDR3aa: ASSLEPQRGAPRVTGELF

j_gene: TRBJ1-1
v_gene: TRBV20-1
CDR3aa: SSTGTEAF

j_gene: TRBJ2-3
v_gene: TRBV15
CDR3aa: ATSRRTGTDTQY

j_gene: TRBJ2-7
v_gene: TRBV3-1/TRBV3-2
CDR3aa: ASSRSLGGAGAYEQY

j_gene: TRBJ2-5
v_gene: TRBV3-1/TRBV3-2
CDR3aa: ASSGWLLAGGETQY

j_gene: TRBJ2-7
v_gene: TRBV7-2
CDR3aa: ASSPTSGVIYEQY

j_gene: TRBJ1-3
v_gene: TRBV5-1
CDR3aa: ASSPGGIAGNTIY

j_gene: TRBJ2-3
v_gene: TRBV5-1
CDR3aa: ASSLGQGADTQY

j_gene: TRBJ2-2
v_gene: TRBV28
CDR3aa: ASSLKGAGGPRDGELF

j_gene: TRBJ1-2
v_gene: TRBV5-4
CDR3aa: ASSSQTEPSNYGYT

j_gene: TRBJ2-7
v_gene: TRBV6-5
CDR3aa: ASTPGQGAYEQY